The 26 T cell receptor beta chains below come from one sample, sequenced in a study of cytomegalovirus exposure and HLA in healthy donors (dated by TCRdb to about 2017). Library preparation was by the immunoSEQ multiplex PCR assay. A mixture of 60 forward primers for TCR Vbeta segments and 13 reverse primers for TCR Jbeta segments was used in the multiplex PCR. This immuneACCESS table, as held by TCRdb, lists in-frame sequences with V and J called but not all clones. Of the missing ones, under half trace to an unresolved V gene in checked studies; the others have no known cause. This sample is represented by 160,000 or so clones; over 75% of them were singletons. Together, the top ten hold around 1.5% of the sample. What was sequenced was PBMCs. The receptor set was obtained from a woman aged 25 to 39 in good health and CMV-seronegative.

This chain uses TRBV19 with TRBJ2-6; tentative D call: TRBD2 (5 bases). Trimming took 9 bases from V and 0 from J, leaving 15 bases between them. In germline, CDR1 is LNHDA, CDR2 SQIVND (reference sequence). The CDR3 extends over 16 amino acids. The CDR3 reads CASHGIALSGANVLTF. CDR3 DNA sequence: TGTGCCAGCCACGGGATCGCCCTCTCTGGGGCCAACGTCCTGACTTTC.

The rearrangement links TRBV2 to TRBJ1-3, with D hard to call. Trimming shortened V by 6 bases and J by 2 bases, and 5 bases separated the two germline ends. The CDR3 is 12 residues long. From germline, CDR1 is SNHLY and CDR2 FYNNEI. CDR3 region: CASRAAGNTIYF. DNA of the CDR3: TGTGCCAGCAGGGCGGCTGGAAACACCATATATTTT. Combining the CDR3 with reference TRBV2 and TRBJ1-3 gives the whole variable domain EPEVTQTPSHQVTQMGQEVILRCVPISNHLYFYWYRQILGQKVEFLVSFYNNEISEKSEIFDDQFSVERPDGSNFTLKIRSTKLEDSAMYFCASRAAGNTIYFGEGSWLTVV.

CDR3 sequence: CASSLDRGTPLHF. The CDR3 coding sequence is TGTGCCAGCAGCTTGGACAGGGGCACTCCCCTCCACTTT. The V call is TRBV5-6, the J call TRBJ1-6, with 7 bases matching TRBD1. In germline, CDR1 is SGHDT, CDR2 YYEEEE. This CDR3 comprises 13 residues. V shed 0 bases, J shed 13 bases, and the junction held 4 bases outside the gene matches.

The chain employs TRBV6-5 and TRBJ2-2; tentatively, D is TRBD2 (7 bases). V was clipped by 0 bases and J by 4 bases, with 12 bases between them. Germline CDR1 is MNHEY and CDR2 is SVGAGI. There are 16 residues in the CDR3. The CDR3 sequence: CASSYSPGGPTGELFF. In nucleotides, the CDR3 is TGTGCCAGCAGTTACTCCCCGGGGGGCCCCACCGGGGAGCTGTTTTTT.

This clone has just one count. This rearrangement joins TRBV2 to TRBJ2-6, with D possibly TRBD1 on 6 matching bases. V dropped 6 bases and J dropped 4 bases, with 19 bases sitting between them. Looked up from germline, CDR1 is SNHLY and CDR2 is FYNNEI. This CDR3 region has 17 residues. This CDR3 is CASRSTGLGTGANVLTF. The DNA for the CDR3 is TGTGCCAGCAGATCGACAGGCCTTGGTACCGGGGCCAACGTCCTGACTTTC.

V usage is TRBV6-4 and J usage is TRBJ2-1; TRBD2 might be the D (7 bases). This CDR3 comprises 15 residues. CDR1 is MRHNA and CDR2 is SNTAGT in the germline V gene. V lost 0 bases to trimming and J lost 5 bases, with 11 bases between them. CDR3 protein: CASSDSGGPNNEQFF. The CDR3 DNA sequence: TGTGCCAGCAGTGACTCCGGGGGGCCGAACAATGAGCAGTTCTTC.

CDR3 DNA sequence: TGCGCCAGCAGCACCGGACAGATTATGAACACTGAAGCTTTCTTT. Protein sequence: CASSTGQIMNTEAFF. The V gene is TRBV5-1, the J gene TRBJ1-1; a possible D gene is TRBD1 (6 bases). V was clipped by 4 bases and J by 0 bases, with 13 bases between them. This CDR3 is 15 amino acids long. Germline-derived CDR1 and CDR2 are SGHRS and YFSETQ.

The CDR3 DNA sequence: TGTGCCAGCATCCGGCAGGGAATGAACACTGAAGCTTTCTTT. This sequence encodes CASIRQGMNTEAFF. The chain uses TRBV2 and TRBJ1-1; D is possibly TRBD1 (5 bases). V lost 7 bases and J lost 0, with 12 bases in between. The germline V gene encodes CDR1 SNHLY and CDR2 FYNNEI. The CDR3 sequence is 14 residues long.

V gene TRBV7-9 combines with J gene TRBJ1-4; D not certain. The CDR3 sequence is 11 residues long. Germline values: CDR1 SEHNR, CDR2 FQNEAQ (reference sequence). Trimming pared 5 bases from V and 10 bases from J, leaving 8 bases between. CDR3 sequence (DNA): TGTGCCAGCAGCATAATCGGAAAACTGTTTTTT. Translated, it gives CASSIIGKLFF. The entire variable domain, with the rest obtained from reference TRBV7-9 and TRBJ1-4, is as follows: DTGVSQNPRHKITKRGQNVTFRCDPISEHNRLYWYRQTLGQGPEFLTYFQNEAQLEKSRLLSDRFSAERPKGSFSTLEIQRTEQGDSAMYLCASSIIGKLFFGSGTQLSVL.

V is TRBV2 and J is TRBJ2-7; TRBD1 matches at 12 bases. Looked up from germline, CDR1 is SNHLY and CDR2 is FYNNEI. V lost 4 bases to trimming and J lost 6 bases; unmatched junction nucleotides: 10. The CDR3 runs to 16 residues. This chain's CDR3 is CASSGTGTGGRGEQYF. The CDR3 DNA sequence: TGTGCCAGCAGTGGGACCGGGACAGGGGGCAGGGGCGAGCAGTACTTC.

J is TRBJ2-7 and V is TRBV2, with TRBD1 matching 9 bases. V shed 6 bases, J shed 7 bases, and the junction held 10 bases outside the gene matches. CDR1 is SNHLY, CDR2 FYNNEI, per germline. The CDR3 loop spans 14 amino acids. The DNA for the CDR3 is TGTGCCAGCAGGAAAGGACAGGGGATGTGGGAGCAGTACTTC. It yields the protein CASRKGQGMWEQYF.

The chain joins TRBV30 to TRBJ1-3; tentatively, D is TRBD1 (6 bases). This CDR3 comprises 16 residues. Germline assignment: CDR1 GTSNPN and CDR2 SVGIG (reference sequence). V lost 4 bases and J lost 4, with 20 bases in between. The CDR3 sequence: CAWNYLGVRGGNTIYF. In nucleotides, the CDR3 is TGTGCCTGGAACTACTTGGGGGTGAGGGGGGGAAACACCATATATTTT.

The chain joins TRBV30 to TRBJ2-2, with TRBD2 matching 7 bases. Per germline, CDR1 GTSNPN and CDR2 SVGIG (reference sequence). The length of the CDR3 is 16 residues. V was pared by 2 bases and J by 0 bases, with 6 bases of the junction left unmatched. In nucleotides, the CDR3 is TGTGCCTGGAGTACCGGGGCGGGGGCGAACACCGGGGAGCTGTTTTTT. This gives the protein CAWSTGAGANTGELFF.

The rearrangement joins TRBV5-1 to TRBJ2-7, with 11 bases that match TRBD1. This CDR3 region has 17 residues. V lost 3 bases, J lost 5 bases, and 13 bases stayed unmatched. Germline CDR1 reads SGHRS; CDR2 reads YFSETQ. CDR3 DNA: TGCGCCAGCAGCTCAAATAGACGGGACAGGGGGGTCCACGAGCAGTACTTC. As protein: CASSSNRRDRGVHEQYF.

The rearrangement uses TRBV6-6 and TRBJ1-1; tentatively, D is TRBD1 (6 bases). The CDR3 length is 12 residues. Trimming stripped 5 bases from V and 7 bases from J, with 11 bases between. The germline V gene encodes CDR1 MNHNY and CDR2 SVGAGI (reference sequence). The CDR3: CASSTTGSEAFF. Here the CDR3 DNA reads TGTGCCAGCAGTACAACAGGGAGTGAAGCTTTCTTT.

The chain is built from TRBV28 and TRBJ2-1; D might be TRBD2 (7 bases). V lost 3 bases and J lost 6, with 15 bases in between. This CDR3 region has 15 residues. The germline CDR1 and CDR2 sequences are MDHEN and SYDVKM. CDR3 in DNA: TGTGCCAGCAGTTTGGTGGGGGGGCCTGCCAATGAGCAGTTCTTC. As protein: CASSLVGGPANEQFF.

CDR3 nucleotide sequence: TGTGCCAGCAGCTACCGGACAGGGTTGAACACTGAAGCTTTCTTT. Translation: CASSYRTGLNTEAFF. The chain employs TRBV5-4 and TRBJ1-1, with TRBD1 identical over 8 bases. CDR1 SGHNT and CDR2 YYREEE come from the germline V gene (reference sequence). V dropped 3 bases and J dropped 0; count of bases not matched to a gene: 4. CDR3 size: 15 residues.

The chain links TRBV7-6 to TRBJ2-1; the D is unclear. The CDR3 length is 15 residues. Germline CDR1 reads SGHVS; CDR2 reads FNYEAQ. V gave up 2 bases and J gave up 7 bases, with 15 bases separating them. CDR3 nucleotides: TGTGCCAGCAGCTTAACGGCAGGCCATGTGAATGAGCAGTTCTTC. Translation gives CASSLTAGHVNEQFF.

V and J are TRBV7-8 and TRBJ2-2; D is possibly TRBD1 (6 bases). The germline gives CDR1 SGHVS, CDR2 FQNEAQ. The CDR3 spans 14 residues. V lost 7 bases to trimming and J lost 3 bases, with 12 bases between them. The CDR3 loop is CASTFQGYTGELFF. CDR3 DNA: TGTGCCAGCACTTTTCAGGGGTACACCGGGGAGCTGTTTTTT. The whole variable domain, filled in from reference TRBV7-8 and TRBJ2-2, reads GAGVSQSPRYKVAKRGQDVALRCDPISGHVSLFWYQQALGQGPEFLTYFQNEAQLDKSGLPSDRFFAERPEGSVSTLKIQRTQQEDSAVYLCASTFQGYTGELFFGEGSRLTVL.

In nucleotides, the CDR3 is TGTGCCAGCAGCTTGTATAGCGGGGGGACTGAAGAGACCCAGTACTTC. It specifies CASSLYSGGTEETQYF. This chain links TRBV5-5 with TRBJ2-5; 10 nucleotides match TRBD2. The germline CDR1 and CDR2 sequences are SGHKS and YYEKEE (reference sequence). V trimming: 1 base; J trimming: 3 bases; junction bases outside the gene matches: 6. The CDR3 totals 16 residues.

The V and J genes are TRBV4-2 and TRBJ2-4, with a tentative D call TRBD2 (6 bases). Germline V gene data show CDR1 as LGHNA and CDR2 as YNFKEQ. The CDR3 consists of 16 residues. V was cut by 0 bases and J by 2 bases, with 11 bases left in between. As DNA, the CDR3 is TGTGCCAGCAGCCAAGATCGGGGACTCTCCAAAAACATTCAGTACTTC. Translated: CASSQDRGLSKNIQYF.

This chain uses TRBV7-6 with TRBJ1-2; 12 bases are a match to TRBD1. Germline V CDR1 and CDR2: SGHVS, FNYEAQ. With V trimmed by 5 bases and J by 8 bases, 15 bases remained unmatched. The CDR3 loop spans 17 amino acids. The CDR3 sequence: CASSPRAGTGGFGGYTF. CDR3 sequence (DNA): TGTGCCAGCAGCCCACGTGCCGGGACAGGGGGCTTTGGGGGCTACACCTTC.

This clone occurred a few times. V usage is TRBV7-9 and J usage is TRBJ1-1, with TRBD1 matching 9 bases. V lost 5 bases and J lost 5; bases outside the gene matches: 6. This CDR3 contains 14 residues. Germline V CDR1 and CDR2: SEHNR, FQNEAQ (reference sequence). The CDR3 nucleotides read TGTGCCAGCAGCCCCGGGACAGGGTCTACTGAAGCTTTCTTT. Its translation is CASSPGTGSTEAFF. The full variable domain, its missing parts supplied by reference TRBV7-9 and TRBJ1-1, is DTGVSQNPRHKITKRGQNVTFRCDPISEHNRLYWYRQTLGQGPEFLTYFQNEAQLEKSRLLSDRFSAERPKGSFSTLEIQRTEQGDSAMYLCASSPGTGSTEAFFGQGTRLTVV.

J is TRBJ2-3 and V is TRBV5-4, with 13 bases fitting TRBD2. V was pared by 2 bases and J by 4 bases, with 4 bases of the junction left unmatched. The CDR3 is 16 residues long. Germline values: CDR1 SGHNT, CDR2 YYREEE (reference sequence). Here the CDR3 DNA reads TGTGCCAGCAGCTTCCGACTAGCGGGGGGACCAGATACGCAGTATTTT. This translates into CASSFRLAGGPDTQYF. The whole variable domain, remainder taken from reference TRBV5-4 and TRBJ2-3, is ETGVTQSPTHLIKTRGQQVTLRCSSQSGHNTVSWYQQALGQGPQFIFQYYREEENGRGNFPPRFSGLQFPNYSSELNVNALELDDSALYLCASSFRLAGGPDTQYFGPGTRLTVL.

The chain carries TRBV6-5 and TRBJ2-1; 13 bases are a match to TRBD2. The germline gives CDR1 MNHEY, CDR2 SVGAGI. V lost 6 bases, J lost 4 bases, and 3 bases stayed unmatched. The CDR3 is made up of 15 amino acids. The CDR3 DNA reads as TGTGCCAGCAGGAGACTAGCGGGGGGTTACAATGAGCAGTTCTTC. This sequence encodes CASRRLAGGYNEQFF.

The chain joins TRBV11-2 to TRBJ2-1; 9 nucleotides match TRBD2. With V trimmed by 5 bases and J by 6 bases, 11 bases remained unmatched. CDR3 size: 16 residues. Germline-derived CDR1 and CDR2 are SGHAT and FQNNGV. The CDR3 region has the DNA TGTGCCAGCAGCCAGGCACGGAGCGGGGGGACCAATGAGCAGTTCTTC. Translating it yields CASSQARSGGTNEQFF.